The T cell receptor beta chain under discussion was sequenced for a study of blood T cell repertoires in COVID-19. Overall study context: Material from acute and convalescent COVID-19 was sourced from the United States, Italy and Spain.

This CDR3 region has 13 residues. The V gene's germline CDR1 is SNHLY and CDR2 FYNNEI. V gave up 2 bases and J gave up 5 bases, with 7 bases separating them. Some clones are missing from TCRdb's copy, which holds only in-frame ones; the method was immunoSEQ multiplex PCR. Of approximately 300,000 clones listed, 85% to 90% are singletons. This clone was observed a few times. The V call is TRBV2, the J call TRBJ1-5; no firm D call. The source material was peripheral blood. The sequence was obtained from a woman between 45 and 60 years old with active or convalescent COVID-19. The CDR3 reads CASSEFFDQPQHF. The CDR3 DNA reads TGTGCCAGCAGTGAATTTTTCGATCAGCCCCAGCATTTT.